Detailed here is one TCR beta chain. Its antigen is unknown. Unmatched junction bases numbered 2, after V lost 3 bases and J lost 2 bases. CDR3 length equals 15 residues. Germline assignment: CDR1 SGHTA and CDR2 FQGNSA. The entry originates in a study of response to subunit inactivated influenza vaccine. Overall study results and limits: Every seasonal influenza vaccination brings in few new T cells, the authors suggested.

One entry per CDR3 protein, called by TCRdb with MiXCR from the RT-PCR reads. Counted here are some 500,000 distinct CDR3 sequences, more than 15% occurring once; the ten biggest clones make up about 3%. This sequence originates from a man between 50 and 75 years old who received an inactivated influenza vaccine. The sequencing used CD4+ T cells sorted from PBMCs, collected around 2 years after vaccination. The J gene is TRBJ2-5, the V gene TRBV7-2, with 11 bases fitting TRBD2. The CDR3 here is CASSFLAGGQETQYF. CDR3 DNA sequence: TGTGCCAGCAGCTTCCTAGCGGGGGGACAAGAGACCCAGTACTTC.